The subject of this entry is one T cell receptor (beta chain). Its matching antigen is unknown. CDR1 and CDR2 from the germline V gene are SNHLY and FYNNEI. The CDR3 is 14 residues long. The germline V and J ends were trimmed by 6 bases and 0 bases, with 9 bases remaining between them. These data belong to a study of beta chain features in type 1 diabetes. Study observations and caveats: All four CD4+ subsets from Type 1 diabetes patients carried moderately but significantly shorter TCRB CDR3s. Because the template was cDNA, high-expressing cells might be over-represented.

As every portion of the isolated RNA was reverse transcribed, the sequencing read expressed TCRB transcripts. TCRdb's copy holds only in-frame clones and misses some; the assay was immunoSEQ multiplex PCR. This table has over 650,000 clones, around 15% appearing once. The chain couples TRBV2 to TRBJ1-3, with D unclear. Sequencing was performed on naive CD4+ T cells from blood. This receptor was identified in a man aged 18-30 years with type 1 diabetes. This CDR3 reads CASSTAYSGNTIYF. CDR3 DNA sequence: TGTGCCAGCAGCACAGCTTACTCTGGAAACACCATATATTTT.